Presented here are 21 T cell receptor beta chains from one specimen sequenced in a study of shared clonotypes between healthy human individuals. It was CD45RO-negative cells, positively selected for CCR7, that made up naive CD8 cells, with terminally differentiated effector memory CD45RA+ cells excluded. TCRdb keeps only in-frame clones here, not all; method: immunoSEQ multiplex PCR. The data hold roughly 770,000 clones, with approximately 97% observed a single time. The sample consisted of naive CD8+ T cells sorted from blood. The receptors come from a man aged 25 to 45 in good health.

The CDR3 protein is CASSHSLGLADYRTDTQYF. CDR3 bases: TGCGCCAGCAGCCACTCCCTAGGACTAGCGGACTACCGCACAGATACGCAGTATTTT. V usage is TRBV4-3 and J usage is TRBJ2-3, with 10 bases fitting TRBD2. Per the germline V gene, CDR1 is LGHNA and CDR2 is YSLEER. The CDR3 is made up of 19 amino acids. Trimming removed 3 bases from V and 1 base from J; junction bases left unmatched: 13.

The rearrangement links TRBV7-9 to TRBJ2-4; D is unresolved. CDR3 length: 12 amino acids. Per the germline V gene, CDR1 is SEHNR and CDR2 is FQNEAQ (reference sequence). Trimming removed 2 bases from V and 7 bases from J, with 6 bases in between. CDR3 protein: CASSLQVNIQYF. CDR3 coding DNA: TGTGCCAGCAGCTTACAGGTGAACATTCAGTACTTC.

The rearrangement links TRBV29-1 to TRBJ1-2, with no clear D. This CDR3 has 12 amino acids. CDR1 is SQVTM, CDR2 ANQGSEA, per germline. V dropped 4 bases and J dropped 3 bases, with 9 bases sitting between them. The CDR3 sequence: CSVVPGDYGYTF. CDR3 coding DNA: TGCAGCGTTGTCCCAGGCGACTATGGCTACACCTTC.

The chain joins TRBV25-1 to TRBJ2-3; TRBD1 agrees at 8 bases. The CDR3 is 13 residues long. The V gene's germline CDR1 is MGHDK and CDR2 SYGVNS. J lost 2 bases, V lost 9 bases, and 4 bases had no gene match. The CDR3 region has the DNA TGTGCCAGTAAGGACAGGGACACAGATACGCAGTATTTT. Its protein product is CASKDRDTDTQYF.

The CDR3 is CASSWGSYEQYF. In nucleotides, the CDR3 is TGTGCCAGCAGTTGGGGGTCCTACGAGCAGTACTTC. The chain carries TRBV28 and TRBJ2-7; D tentatively fits TRBD1 or TRBD2 (5 bases each). Germline V gene sequence: CDR1 MDHEN, CDR2 SYDVKM. The germline V and J ends were trimmed by 4 bases and 1 base, with 5 bases remaining between them. This CDR3 has 12 amino acids.

The chain joins TRBV2 to TRBJ1-1; D may be TRBD1 (5 bases). CDR1 SNHLY and CDR2 FYNNEI come from the germline V gene. This CDR3 spans 12 amino acids. V lost 7 bases and J lost 0, with 6 bases in between. As DNA, the CDR3 is TGTGCCAGCATGGGGGTGAACACTGAAGCTTTCTTT. Its protein is CASMGVNTEAFF. Together with reference TRBV2 and TRBJ1-1, the CDR3 gives the full variable domain: EPEVTQTPSHQVTQMGQEVILRCVPISNHLYFYWYRQILGQKVEFLVSFYNNEISEKSEIFDDQFSVERPDGSNFTLKIRSTKLEDSAMYFCASMGVNTEAFFGQGTRLTVV.

V usage is TRBV7-9 and J usage is TRBJ2-2; TRBD2 matches at 11 bases. CDR3 length equals 18 residues. J gave up 3 bases and V 3 bases, and 9 bases lay outside the gene matches. Germline V gene sequence: CDR1 SEHNR, CDR2 FQNEAQ (reference sequence). The CDR3 DNA reads as TGTGCCAGCAGCTTTCCTAGCGGGAGGATGGTGTACACCGGGGAGCTGTTTTTT. Translating gives CASSFPSGRMVYTGELFF.

This clone has just one count. V usage is TRBV5-4 and J usage is TRBJ2-7; perhaps TRBD2 as D (5 bases). Trimming shortened V by 2 bases and J by 3 bases, and 15 bases separated the two germline ends. Per the germline V gene, CDR1 is SGHNT and CDR2 is YYREEE (reference sequence). The CDR3 covers 15 residues. The CDR3 region has the DNA TGTGCCAGCAGCTTCAAAGATAGCGAGGGCTACGAGCAGTACTTC. This codes for CASSFKDSEGYEQYF.

The chain couples TRBV7-9 to TRBJ2-1, with 7 bases matching TRBD2. This CDR3 spans 15 amino acids. V shed 1 base and J 3 bases; nucleotides not matched to a gene: 3. Germline V gene lookup returns CDR1 SEHNR and CDR2 FQNEAQ (reference sequence). CDR3 residues: CASSLGGTIYNEQFF. The CDR3, as DNA: TGTGCCAGCAGCTTAGGAGGGACTATCTACAATGAGCAGTTCTTC.

The chain links TRBV20-1 to TRBJ2-7; no clear D. The CDR3 is 11 amino acids. In germline, CDR1 is DFQATT, CDR2 SNEGSKA (reference sequence). For the CDR3, the DNA is TGCAGCCCTAAATTGGTAGGGGAGCAGTACTTC. Translating gives CSPKLVGEQYF.

The rearrangement uses TRBV4-3 and TRBJ2-5; tentative D call: TRBD1 (6 bases). The germline gives CDR1 LGHNA, CDR2 YSLEER. V lost 0 bases, J lost 2 bases, and 13 bases lay in between. The CDR3 is made up of 16 amino acids. The DNA for the CDR3 is TGCGCCAGCAGCCAAGATAGTTGGGGGCCACAAGAGACCCAGTACTTC. Its protein is CASSQDSWGPQETQYF.

The chain has TRBV5-4 and TRBJ2-7, with a tentative D call TRBD1 (6 bases). Germline V gene sequence: CDR1 SGHNT, CDR2 YYREEE (reference sequence). Trimming stripped 4 bases from V and 1 base from J, with 24 bases between. The CDR3 extends over 18 amino acids. CDR3: CASSRRGDTQRRSYEQYF. CDR3 bases: TGTGCCAGCAGCCGCCGAGGGGACACCCAAAGGAGGTCCTACGAGCAGTACTTC.

The chain couples TRBV6-5 to TRBJ1-2; D unresolved. The germline V gene has CDR1 MNHEY and CDR2 SVGAGI. Trimming took off 5 bases at V and 4 bases at J, with 14 bases between the two ends. This CDR3 contains 14 residues. CDR3 protein: CASSPPGGFYGYTF. The CDR3 nucleotides read TGTGCCAGCAGTCCCCCGGGAGGCTTCTATGGCTACACCTTC.

The chain is built from TRBV29-1 and TRBJ1-2, with 7 bases aligning to TRBD1. V lost 0 bases to trimming and J lost 5 bases; unmatched junction nucleotides: 3. Germline V gene lookup returns CDR1 SQVTM and CDR2 ANQGSEA. The CDR3 consists of 13 residues. The CDR3 is CSVEEDRSYGYTF. CDR3 sequence (DNA): TGCAGCGTTGAAGAGGACAGGAGTTATGGCTACACCTTC.

The chain has TRBV13 and TRBJ2-2; 8 bases map to TRBD1. This CDR3 contains 15 residues. J gave up 5 bases and V 5 bases, and 7 bases lay outside the gene matches. The germline V gene encodes CDR1 PRHDT and CDR2 FYEKMQ (reference sequence). DNA of the CDR3: TGTGCCAGCAGCCCGAGGACAGGGAGAACCGGGGAGCTGTTTTTT. Translation: CASSPRTGRTGELFF.

This clone has a single count. The CDR3: CASSQHRVRETQYF. The DNA for the CDR3 is TGTGCCAGCAGCCAACACAGGGTCCGTGAGACCCAGTACTTC. The chain combines TRBV4-2 with TRBJ2-5, with D possibly matching TRBD1 (6 bases). The CDR3 contains 14 residues. Germline V gene sequence: CDR1 LGHNA, CDR2 YNFKEQ. V lost 2 bases and J lost 5, with 12 bases in between.

The CDR3 DNA follows: TGTGCCAGCAGCCCCTGGACTAGCGGGGGCCCTTCGGATACGCAGTATTTT. Protein product: CASSPWTSGGPSDTQYF. The chain employs TRBV11-3 and TRBJ2-3; 13 bases are shared with TRBD2. The germline V gene has CDR1 SGHNT and CDR2 YENEEA. The CDR3 consists of 17 residues. The J segment lost 6 bases and the V segment lost 5 bases, leaving 11 bases of the junction unmatched.

This chain joins TRBV19 and TRBJ2-1; TRBD2 matches at 7 bases. The CDR3 totals 16 residues. From germline, CDR1 is LNHDA and CDR2 SQIVND (reference sequence). Losses at the gene ends were 3 bases for V and 4 bases for J; bases not matched to a gene: 9. CDR3 bases: TGTGCCAGTAGTATCATCGCGGCTAGCGGTTACAATGAGCAGTTCTTC. This translates into CASSIIAASGYNEQFF.

The rearrangement uses TRBV14 and TRBJ1-1; D is undetermined. Trimming shortened V by 0 bases and J by 4 bases, and 9 bases separated the two germline ends. From germline, CDR1 is SGHDN and CDR2 FVKESK. The CDR3 runs 14 residues. In DNA, the CDR3 is TGTGCCAGCAGCCAAGATTGGCAGATCACTGAAGCTTTCTTT. This gives the protein CASSQDWQITEAFF.

This rearrangement joins TRBV9 to TRBJ2-7; D possibly corresponds to TRBD2 (5 bases). Between the trimmed V and J ends, which lost 3 bases and 0 bases, there was a span of 13 bases. CDR1 and CDR2 from the germline V gene are SGDLS and YYNGEE. The CDR3 totals 15 residues. The CDR3 reads CASSAEASGSYEQYF. The CDR3 coding sequence is TGTGCCAGCAGCGCCGAGGCGAGCGGCTCCTACGAGCAGTACTTC.

The chain recombines TRBV7-6 with TRBJ2-2; TRBD2 aligns across 11 bases. V shed 2 bases, J shed 1 base, and the junction held 6 bases outside the gene matches. Germline lookup yields CDR1 SGHVS and CDR2 FNYEAQ. CDR3 length equals 18 residues. DNA of the CDR3: TGTGCCAGCAGCTTATCAGTCGGGACTAGCGGGAACACCGGGGAGCTGTTTTTT. Translation gives CASSLSVGTSGNTGELFF.